This entry is about one T cell receptor beta chain. The antigen is undetermined. RNA transcripts served as the template for amplifying TCR beta CDR3 regions. An initial round of RT-PCR targeting the TCR CDR3 relied on the HTBI primer set. TCRdb called the multiplex PCR reads again in MiXCR, with one record for every CDR3 protein. The sample records hundreds of thousands of distinct CDR3 sequences, approximately 13% being singletons. This sample is part of a study of T cells in Graves' hyperthyroidism and ophthalmopathy. As for the study in general: At the time of initial diagnosis and before any treatment, peripheral blood was collected.

Study findings and constraints: Ophthalmopathy and stable hyperthyroidism were told apart by a 13 V-J model. Appearing also in blood were most of the thyroid clonotypes expanded above 0.001.

Researchers barred patients who had uncontrolled infection, other autoimmune disease, pregnancy or lactation. The CDR3 is 18 residues long. J gave up 6 bases and V 4 bases, and 15 bases lay outside the gene matches. Germline CDR1 is SGHDT and CDR2 is YYEEEE. This receptor was identified in a woman aged 18-30 years with Graves' hyperthyroidism. The sequenced material came from blood. The chain is built from TRBV5-6 and TRBJ2-1; 11 positions match TRBD2. CDR3: CASSIGTSGFGGSNEQFF. The CDR3 DNA is TGTGCCAGCAGCATCGGGACTAGCGGTTTCGGGGGCAGCAATGAGCAGTTCTTC.